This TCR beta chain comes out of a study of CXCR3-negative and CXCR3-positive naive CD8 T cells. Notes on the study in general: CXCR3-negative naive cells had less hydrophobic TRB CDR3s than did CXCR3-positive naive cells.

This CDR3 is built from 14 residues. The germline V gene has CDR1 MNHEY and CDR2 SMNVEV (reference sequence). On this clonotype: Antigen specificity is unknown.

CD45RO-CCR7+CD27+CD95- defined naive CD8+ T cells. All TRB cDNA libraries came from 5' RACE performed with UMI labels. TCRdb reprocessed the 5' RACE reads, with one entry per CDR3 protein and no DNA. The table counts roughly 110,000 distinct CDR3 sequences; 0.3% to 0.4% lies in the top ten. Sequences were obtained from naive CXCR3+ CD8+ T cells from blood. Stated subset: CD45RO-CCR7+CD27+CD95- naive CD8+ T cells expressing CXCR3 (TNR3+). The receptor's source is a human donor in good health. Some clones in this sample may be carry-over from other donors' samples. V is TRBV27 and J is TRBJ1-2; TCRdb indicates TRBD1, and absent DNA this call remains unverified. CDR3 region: CASSLRGFDYGYTF.